The present T cell receptor (beta chain) was sequenced within a study of response to subunit inactivated influenza vaccine. Findings and caveats of the study: Each seasonal flu vaccination may recruit only limited new T cells, authors suggested.

TCRdb independently ran MiXCR on the RT-PCR reads; one entry per CDR3 protein. The table lists 450,000 to 600,000 distinct CDR3 sequences, approximately 7.1% of them singletons, with over 10% in the top ten. This clonotype was recorded at least ten times. Its antigen is unidentified. Per germline, CDR1 DFQATT and CDR2 SNEGSKA (reference sequence). Trimming left V 0 bases short and J 3 bases short, with 13 bases between. The length of the CDR3 is 15 residues. The rearrangement joins TRBV20-1 to TRBJ2-3; D is possibly TRBD1 or TRBD2 (5 bases each). The sequencing here drew on PBMCs from blood, taken 23 to 25 months after vaccination. This sequence was found in a man between 45 and 75 years old who received an inactivated influenza vaccine. The CDR3 nucleotides are TGCAGTGCTAGAGATGAATCGGGGCGGACAGATACGCAGTATTTT. It yields the protein CSARDESGRTDTQYF.